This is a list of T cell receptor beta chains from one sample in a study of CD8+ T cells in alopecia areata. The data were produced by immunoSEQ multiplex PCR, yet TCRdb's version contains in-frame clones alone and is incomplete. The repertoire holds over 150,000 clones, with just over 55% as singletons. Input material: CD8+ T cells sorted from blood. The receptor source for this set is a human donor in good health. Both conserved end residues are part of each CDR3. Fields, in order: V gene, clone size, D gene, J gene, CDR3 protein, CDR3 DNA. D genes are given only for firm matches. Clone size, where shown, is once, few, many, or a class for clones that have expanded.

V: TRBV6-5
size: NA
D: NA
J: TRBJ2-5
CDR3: CASRPGNQETQYF
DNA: TGTGCCTCCCGACCGGGGAACCAAGAGACCCAGTACTTC

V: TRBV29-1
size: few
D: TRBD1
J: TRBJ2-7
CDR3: CSVEGQGPEQYF
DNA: TGCAGCGTTGAAGGACAGGGACCCGAGCAGTACTTC

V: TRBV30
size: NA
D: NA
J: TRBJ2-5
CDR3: CAWTPLRDQETQYF
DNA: TGTGCCTGGACCCCCCTCCGCGATCAAGAGACCCAGTACTTC

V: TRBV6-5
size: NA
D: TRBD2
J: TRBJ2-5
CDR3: CASSLLSGGGQETQYF
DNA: TGTGCCAGCAGTTTACTTAGCGGGGGGGGTCAAGAGACCCAGTACTTC

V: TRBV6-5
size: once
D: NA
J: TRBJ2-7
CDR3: CASSSGGYEQYF
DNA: TGTGCCAGCAGTTCAGGGGGGTACGAGCAGTACTTC

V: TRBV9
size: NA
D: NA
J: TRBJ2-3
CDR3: CASSVARGTDTQYF
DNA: TGTGCCAGCAGCGTTGCCCGGGGCACAGATACGCAGTATTTT

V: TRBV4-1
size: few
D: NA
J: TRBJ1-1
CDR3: CASSQGEGMNTEAFF
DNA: TGCGCCAGCAGCCAAGGCGAGGGCATGAACACTGAAGCTTTCTTT

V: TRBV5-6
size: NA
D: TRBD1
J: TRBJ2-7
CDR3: CASSSSPGQVAYEQYF
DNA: TGTGCCAGCAGCTCGAGTCCGGGACAGGTCGCCTACGAGCAGTACTTC

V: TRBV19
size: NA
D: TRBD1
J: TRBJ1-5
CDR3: CASKETGIVGNQPQHF
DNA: TGTGCCAGTAAAGAGACAGGGATTGTCGGCAATCAGCCCCAGCATTTT

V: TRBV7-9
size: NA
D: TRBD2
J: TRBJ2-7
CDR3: CASSFGGGSYEQYF
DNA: TGTGCCAGCAGCTTCGGCGGGGGGAGTTACGAGCAGTACTTC

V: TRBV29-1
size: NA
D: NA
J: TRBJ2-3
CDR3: CSPCPAGNIRYF
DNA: TGCAGCCCCTGTCCTGCAGGGAACATACGGTATTTT

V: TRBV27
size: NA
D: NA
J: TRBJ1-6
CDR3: CASSLSRGSPLHF
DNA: TGTGCCAGCAGTTTATCCCGGGGGTCACCCCTCCACTTT

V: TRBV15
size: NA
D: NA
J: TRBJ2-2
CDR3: CATSSRDGNTGELFF
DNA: TGTGCCACCAGCAGCCGGGACGGGAACACCGGGGAGCTGTTTTTT

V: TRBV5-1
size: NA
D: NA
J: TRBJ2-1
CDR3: CASGDSSSYNEQFF
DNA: TGCGCCAGCGGAGACTCGAGCTCCTACAATGAGCAGTTCTTC

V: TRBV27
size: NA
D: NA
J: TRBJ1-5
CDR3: CASSSIPWSNQPQHF
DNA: TGTGCCAGCAGTTCTATCCCCTGGAGCAATCAGCCCCAGCATTTT

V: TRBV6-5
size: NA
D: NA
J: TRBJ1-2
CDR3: CASSYPGVTDGYTF
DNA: TGTGCCAGCAGTTACCCAGGGGTGACGGATGGCTACACCTTC

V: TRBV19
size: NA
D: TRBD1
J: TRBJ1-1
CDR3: CASSSGRGHAEAFF
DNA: TGTGCCAGTAGTTCGGGCAGGGGGCACGCTGAAGCTTTCTTT

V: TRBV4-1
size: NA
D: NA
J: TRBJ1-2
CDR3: CASSQSEGRNGYTF
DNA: TGCGCCAGCAGCCAAAGCGAGGGACGGAATGGCTACACCTTC

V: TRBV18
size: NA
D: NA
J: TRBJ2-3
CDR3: CASSPGQADTDTQYF
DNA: TGTGCCAGCTCACCGGGGCAGGCCGACACAGATACGCAGTATTTT

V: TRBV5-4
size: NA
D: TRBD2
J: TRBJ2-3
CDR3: CASSSLSGARDTQYF
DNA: TGTGCCAGCAGCTCTCTTAGCGGGGCCCGAGATACGCAGTATTTT

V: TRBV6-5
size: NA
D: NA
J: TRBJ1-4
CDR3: CASSAGEKLFF
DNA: TGTGCCAGCAGTGCTGGTGAAAAACTGTTTTTT

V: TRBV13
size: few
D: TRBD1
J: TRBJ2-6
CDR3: CASSQRTGAGANVLTF
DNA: TGTGCCAGCAGCCAGAGAACAGGGGCCGGGGCCAACGTCCTGACTTTC

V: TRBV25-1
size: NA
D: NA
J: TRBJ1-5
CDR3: CASSPLGSNQPRHF
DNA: TGTGCCAGCAGTCCTTTGGGAAGCAATCAGCCCCGGCATTTT

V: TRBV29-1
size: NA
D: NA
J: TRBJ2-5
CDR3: CSVEGGDRLYSSIQETQYF
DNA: TGCAGCGTTGAAGGGGGGGACCGTCTGTACTCCTCCATACAAGAGACCCAGTACTTC

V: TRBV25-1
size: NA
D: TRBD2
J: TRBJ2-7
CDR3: CATRPGGSYEQYF
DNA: TGTGCCACCAGGCCGGGAGGGTCCTACGAGCAGTACTTC

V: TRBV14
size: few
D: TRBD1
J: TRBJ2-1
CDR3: CASSLQGATFNEQFF
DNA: TGTGCCAGCAGCTTACAGGGGGCCACCTTCAATGAGCAGTTCTTC

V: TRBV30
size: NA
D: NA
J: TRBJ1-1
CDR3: CAWGPIGLNTEAFF
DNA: TGTGCCTGGGGGCCCATCGGCTTGAACACTGAAGCTTTCTTT

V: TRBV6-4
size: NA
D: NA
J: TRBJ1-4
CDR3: CASSDCGAKATNEKLFF
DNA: TGTGCCAGCAGTGACTGTGGGGCCAAAGCAACTAATGAAAAACTGTTTTTT

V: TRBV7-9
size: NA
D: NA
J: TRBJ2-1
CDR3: CASSLAGEEFF
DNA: TGTGCCAGCAGCTTGGCTGGGGAGGAGTTCTTC